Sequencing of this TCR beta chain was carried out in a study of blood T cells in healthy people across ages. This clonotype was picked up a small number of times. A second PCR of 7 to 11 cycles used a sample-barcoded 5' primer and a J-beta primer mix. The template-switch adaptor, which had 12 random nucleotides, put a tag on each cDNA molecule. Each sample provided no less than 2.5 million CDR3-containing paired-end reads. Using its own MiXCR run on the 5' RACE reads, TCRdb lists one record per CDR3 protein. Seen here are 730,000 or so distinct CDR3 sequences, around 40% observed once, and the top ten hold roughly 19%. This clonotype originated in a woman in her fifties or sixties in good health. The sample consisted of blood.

CDR3 in DNA: TGTGCCAGCAGCCAAGAAGCCGGCGGTAGAAAGACCCAGTACTTC. Translating gives CASSQEAGGRKTQYF. The V and J genes are TRBV4-2 and TRBJ2-5; no definite D call. Germline lookup yields CDR1 LGHNA and CDR2 YNFKEQ. The CDR3 is 15 residues long. Trimming shortened V by 0 bases and J by 6 bases, and 14 bases separated the two germline ends.